The 12 T cell receptor beta chains below were found in one sample sequenced in a study of T cells in Graves' hyperthyroidism and ophthalmopathy. Researchers took RNA transcripts and amplified the TCR beta CDR3 regions from them. First-round RT-PCR targeting the TCR CDR3 was performed with the HTBI primer set. TCRdb re-called the multiplex PCR reads with MiXCR, one entry per CDR3 protein. There are more than 55,000 distinct CDR3 sequences in the sample; approximately 53% occur only once, and more than 3% lies in the top ten. Sequences were obtained from blood. The source is a woman aged 60 to 75 with Graves' ophthalmopathy.

This clonotype has at least ten counts. The V and J genes are TRBV5-4 and TRBJ1-4; 8 bases match TRBD1. The CDR3 runs 13 residues. Germline V gene sequence: CDR1 SGHNT, CDR2 YYREEE (reference sequence). The CDR3 nucleotides read TGTGCGACTCAGGGGGCCACTAATGAAAAACTGTTTTTT. Protein product: CATQGATNEKLFF.

The chain recombines TRBV20-1 with TRBJ2-2; a possible D gene is TRBD1 (6 bases). The CDR3 consists of 12 residues. Deletions cut 6 bases from V and 6 bases from J, with 11 bases between. Germline lookup yields CDR1 DFQATT and CDR2 SNEGSKA (reference sequence). As DNA, the CDR3 is TGCAGTGCCCACAGGGCATCCGGGGAGCTGTTTTTT. Residues: CSAHRASGELFF.

This clonotype was seen a single time. The rearrangement links TRBV7-2 to TRBJ2-7; D might be TRBD2 (6 bases). The V gene lost 0 bases and the J gene lost 6 bases, with 12 bases spanning the gap. Germline CDR1 is SGHTA and CDR2 is FQGNSA. The length of the CDR3 is 14 residues. The DNA for the CDR3 is TGTGCCAGCAGCTTAGCCCCGACTAGTAGCGAGCAGTACTTC. Its protein is CASSLAPTSSEQYF.

The count of this clonotype is one. One end of the junction varies from germline; a read error may be responsible. This sequence joins TRBV5-1 and TRBJ2-7; D perhaps matches TRBD2 (6 bases). The CDR3 sequence is 14 residues long. The germline CDR1 and CDR2 sequences are SGHRS and YFSETQ. This chain's CDR3 is CASSSTSRGGELYF. As DNA, the CDR3 is TGCGCCAGCAGCTCGACTAGTCGAGGAGGGGAGCTGTACTTC.

This chain links TRBV7-2 with TRBJ1-1; D is perhaps TRBD1 (5 bases). Trimming shortened V by 6 bases and J by 10 bases, and 18 bases separated the two germline ends. The germline V gene has CDR1 SGHTA and CDR2 FQGNSA. The CDR3 sequence is 13 residues long. This chain's CDR3 is CASSSPPGDGAFF. CDR3 bases: TGTGCCAGCAGTTCCCCGCCCGGGGACGGAGCTTTCTTT. The variable domain in full, with the rest retrieved from reference TRBV7-2 and TRBJ1-1, is GAGVSQSPSNKVTEKGKDVELRCDPISGHTALYWYRQSLGQGLEFLIYFQGNSAPDKSGLPSDRFSAERTGGSVSTLTIQRTQQEDSAVYLCASSSPPGDGAFFGQGTRLTVV.

J is TRBJ1-2 and V is TRBV20-1, with 7 bases lining up with TRBD1. The CDR3 spans 14 residues. Germline-derived CDR1 and CDR2 are DFQATT and SNEGSKA (reference sequence). J gave up 4 bases and V 6 bases, and 11 bases lay outside the gene matches. The CDR3 DNA sequence: TGCAGTGCCAACCCGACAGGGAATGTCTATGGCTACACCTTC. The encoded protein is CSANPTGNVYGYTF.

This clonotype was counted at least ten times. The chain couples TRBV7-3 to TRBJ2-2; D gene uncertain. The length of the CDR3 is 13 residues. V lost 8 bases, J lost 1 base, and 8 bases lay in between. The germline V gene encodes CDR1 SGHTA and CDR2 FQGTGA. The CDR3 loop reads CASGQGNTGELFF. The CDR3 DNA is TGTGCCAGCGGGCAAGGGAACACCGGGGAGCTGTTTTTT.

This clonotype was counted many times. A much larger clone differs from this one at a single base, so this may be a read error. This chain connects TRBV29-1 to TRBJ1-2, with 8 bases aligning to TRBD1. V was pared by 5 bases and J by 5 bases, with 10 bases of the junction left unmatched. CDR3 length equals 14 residues. Germline values: CDR1 SQVTM, CDR2 ANQGSEA. This CDR3 reads CSVSLLGQVYGYTF. DNA for the CDR3: TGCAGCGTTTCGCTTCTGGGACAGGTTTATGGCTACACCTTC.

This clonotype was seen ten or more times. The gene calls are TRBV20-1 and TRBJ1-1, with a possible D match to TRBD1 (6 bases). V was clipped by 6 bases and J by 4 bases, with 15 bases between them. This CDR3 contains 13 residues. In germline, CDR1 is DFQATT, CDR2 SNEGSKA (reference sequence). The DNA of the CDR3 is TGCAGTGCCTCTAGGGGGGAGACCACTGAAGCTTTCTTT. Protein: CSASRGETTEAFF.

This clonotype was observed at least ten times. A read error may be the cause here, since a much bigger clone is one base away. As DNA, the CDR3 is TGTACCAGCAGCTTACCTATAGCGGGAGCTTACAATGAGCAGTTCTTC. It encodes CTSSLPIAGAYNEQFF. The rearrangement links TRBV11-2 to TRBJ2-1, with 9 bases fitting TRBD2. This CDR3 has 16 residues. Germline V gene sequence: CDR1 SGHAT, CDR2 FQNNGV.

By share, this clonotype ranks as medium-sized. The V and J genes are TRBV2 and TRBJ1-2; the match to TRBD1 covers 7 bases. Germline-derived CDR1 and CDR2 are SNHLY and FYNNEI. The CDR3 loop spans 12 amino acids. With V trimmed by 7 bases and J by 4 bases, 3 bases remained unmatched. CDR3 DNA: TGTGCCAGCATGAGGGACAGCTATGGCTACACCTTC. It codes for CASMRDSYGYTF.

This clonotype has only a few counts. This may stem from a read error, because a much larger clone lies one nucleotide away. This chain joins TRBV6-2 or TRBV6-3 and TRBJ2-7; D tentatively fits TRBD1 or TRBD2 (6 bases each). The germline V gene has CDR1 MNHEY and CDR2 SVGEGT. V lost 6 bases to trimming and J lost 2 bases, with 17 bases between them. The CDR3 spans 15 residues. This chain's CDR3 is CASSYGGSFAYEQYF. In nucleotides, the CDR3 is TGTGCCAGCAGCTACGGGGGCTCGTTCGCCTACGAGCAGTACTTC.